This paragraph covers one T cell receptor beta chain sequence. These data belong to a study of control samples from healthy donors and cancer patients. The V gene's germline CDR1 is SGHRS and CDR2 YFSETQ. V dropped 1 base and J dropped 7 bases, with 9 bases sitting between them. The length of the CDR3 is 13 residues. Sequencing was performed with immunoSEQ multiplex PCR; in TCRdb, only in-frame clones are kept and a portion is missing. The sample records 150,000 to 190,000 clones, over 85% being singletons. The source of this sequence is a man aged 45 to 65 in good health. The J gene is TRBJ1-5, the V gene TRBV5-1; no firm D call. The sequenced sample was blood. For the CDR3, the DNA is TGCGCCAGCAGCTTGTCGCCGGACCAGCCCCAGCATTTT. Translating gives CASSLSPDQPQHF.